The TCR beta chain under discussion was sequenced for a study of blood T cells in healthy people across ages (dated by TCRdb to the mid-2010s). About the study as a whole: Template switching captured roughly one uniquely barcoded TCR beta cDNA molecule per two T cells in model experiments. The study measured age-related changes in TCR beta repertoire diversity using deep sequencing normalized with unique cDNA molecular identifiers. The donors were divided into four age groups: young (average around 15 years), middle-aged (about 40), aged (approximately 59) and long-lived (about 79). Donors of different ages were randomly distributed across sequencing lanes to avoid experimental bias. Using the same blood draw, the study looked at two additional independent replicas of 1 million unique cDNA reads for two donors, one aged 18 to 30 and the other aged 80 or older.

Systemically healthy Caucasian individuals from Russia, around 38 in total and aged roughly 6 to 100 years, were included as donors. Around 10 milliliters of peripheral blood were drawn from each donor into EDTA-treated Vacutainer tubes. Ficoll-Paque density-gradient centrifugation was used to isolate PBMCs, with at least 7 million per sample. Trizol reagent was used to extract total RNA from PBMCs, with at least 5 micrograms per sample. Naive CD45RAhigh/CD27high T cell percentages were measured by flow cytometry on a PBMC aliquot from every donor. The CDR3 spans 14 residues, from the cysteine through the phenylalanine. Kept here is only the CDR3 DNA, which spans 42 bases and is read in frame from base 1. V was cut back by 4 bases and J by 5 bases, leaving a gap of 12 bases between them. According to the germline V gene (reference sequence), CDR1 reads LNHDA and CDR2 reads SQIVND. About this clonotype itself: Its specific antigen is unknown. No base quality values were provided; no much bigger clone lies one nucleotide off.

The library was prepared using 5' RACE. This sample was sequenced with an Illumina HiSeq 2500. A second PCR of about 6 to 12 cycles was performed with a sample-barcoded 5' primer and a J-beta primer mix. A template-switch 5' adaptor carrying 12 random nucleotides introduced a unique molecular identifier onto each TCR beta cDNA molecule. Each sample yielded at least 2.5 million CDR3-containing paired-end reads. All of the RNA was converted into first-strand cDNA using the Mint cDNA synthesis kit, with a TRBC-specific oligonucleotide serving as the primer. After uracil-DNA glycosylase treatment, a first 18-cycle PCR used universal primers M1SS and BC2_uni_R on all cDNA. Turning to the authors' computational methods: Normalization of each sample was performed by random selection of 1 million high-quality reads, each carrying a distinct molecular identifier. Reads with shared molecular identifiers were discarded instead of being binned into consensus sequences. MiTCR, run with a Q25 quality threshold and the strictest error-elimination algorithm, handled CDR3 identification, clonotype clustering and error correction. A nonparametric unseen species model with Euler transformation was used to estimate a lower bound on total TCR beta diversity. Using fastp trimming at Q25 and MiXCR clonotype assembly, TCRdb reanalyzed the public sequencing data and kept in-frame beta chains. One record per CDR3 amino acid sequence lists the most common genes and DNA. The authors' filters were not applied to this entry. Within this sample are 710,000 or so distinct CDR3 sequences, with around a fifth of them counted one time only. 22% of the sample belongs to the ten largest clones.

Results the study describes overall, beyond this receptor: Because profiling used bulk unsorted PBMCs, naive and antigen-experienced compartments could not be compared conclusively. Compared with the aged group, more naive CD4+ T cells, fewer expanded clones and increased TCR diversity were shown by the long-lived group, suggesting age selection. The percentage of naive T cells measured by flow cytometry correlated strongly with observed TCR beta diversity. Total diversity estimates from one million sequenced T cells were considered lower bounds and underestimates. Observed TCR beta diversity per million T cells fell roughly linearly with age, and a significant reduction was already apparent by age roughly 40. Because the CMV infection status of the donors was unknown, age-related changes in expanded clonotypes may potentially have been confounded.

The V and J genes are TRBV19 and TRBJ2-4; possibly the D gene is TRBD1, per 5 matching bases. Sequencing was carried out using blood. This sequence was found in a man aged 70-80 years in good health. The CDR3 has the sequence CASSTTGFQNIQYF. The DNA reads TGTGCCAGTAGTACAACAGGATTTCAAAACATTCAGTACTTC.